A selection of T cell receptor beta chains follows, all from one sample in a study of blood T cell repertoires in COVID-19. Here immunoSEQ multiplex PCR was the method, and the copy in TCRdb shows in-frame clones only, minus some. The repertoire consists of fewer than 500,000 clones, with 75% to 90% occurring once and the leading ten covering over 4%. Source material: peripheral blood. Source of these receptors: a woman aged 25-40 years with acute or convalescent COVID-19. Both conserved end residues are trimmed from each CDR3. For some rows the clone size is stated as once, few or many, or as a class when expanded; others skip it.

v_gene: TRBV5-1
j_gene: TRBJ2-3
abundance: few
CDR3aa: ASSPSGDYTDTQY

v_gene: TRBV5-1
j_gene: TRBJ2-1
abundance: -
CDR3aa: ASSGTGSSYNEQF

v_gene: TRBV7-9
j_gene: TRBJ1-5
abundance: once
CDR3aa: ASSLARAGGLSNQPQH

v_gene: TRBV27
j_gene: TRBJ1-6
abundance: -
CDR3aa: ASSGQGAGEKYNSPLH

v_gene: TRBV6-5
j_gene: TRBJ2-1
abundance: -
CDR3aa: ASRWTGLADPLQF

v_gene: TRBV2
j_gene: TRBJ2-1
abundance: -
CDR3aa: ASSEVQAPNNEQF

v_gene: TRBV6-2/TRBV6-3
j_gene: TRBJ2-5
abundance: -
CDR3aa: ASSNSGGAETQY

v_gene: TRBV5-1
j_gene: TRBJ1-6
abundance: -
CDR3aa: ASSLDPGDNSPLH

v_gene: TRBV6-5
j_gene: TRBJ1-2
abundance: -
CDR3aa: ASTYSSAYGYT

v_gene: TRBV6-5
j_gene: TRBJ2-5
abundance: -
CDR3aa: ASSYSGRETQY

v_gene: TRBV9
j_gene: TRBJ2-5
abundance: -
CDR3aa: ASSGTSARQETQY

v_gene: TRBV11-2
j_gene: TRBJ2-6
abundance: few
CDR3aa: ASSLSRPSRAGANVLT

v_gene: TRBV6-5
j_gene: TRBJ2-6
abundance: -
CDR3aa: ASSPRGQGANVLT

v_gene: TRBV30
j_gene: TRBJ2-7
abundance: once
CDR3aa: SLRSSYEQY

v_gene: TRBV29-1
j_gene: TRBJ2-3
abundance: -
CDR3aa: SVGQQITDTQY

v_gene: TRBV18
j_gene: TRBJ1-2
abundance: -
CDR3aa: ASSPSDRQYGYT

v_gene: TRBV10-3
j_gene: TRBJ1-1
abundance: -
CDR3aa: AISAAIQGSAEAF

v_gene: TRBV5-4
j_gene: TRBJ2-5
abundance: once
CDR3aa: ASSPGLAGKKETQY

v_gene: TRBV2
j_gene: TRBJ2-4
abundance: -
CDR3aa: ASSGGQGGDIQY

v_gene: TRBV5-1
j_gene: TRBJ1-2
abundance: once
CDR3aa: ASSATPTGDYGYT

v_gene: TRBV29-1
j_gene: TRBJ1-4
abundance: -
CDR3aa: SAAETDRVGEKLF

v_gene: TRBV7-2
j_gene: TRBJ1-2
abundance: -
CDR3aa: ASSLSWAGGYGYT

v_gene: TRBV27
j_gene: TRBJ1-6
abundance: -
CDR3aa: ASSLRAGGSYNSPLH

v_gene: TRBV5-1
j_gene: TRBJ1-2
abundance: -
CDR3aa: ASSPTPERGIYGYT

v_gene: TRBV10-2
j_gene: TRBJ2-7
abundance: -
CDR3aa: ASSPLTSGTPYEQY

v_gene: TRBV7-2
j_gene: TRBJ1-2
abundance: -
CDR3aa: ASSQDRGSYGYT

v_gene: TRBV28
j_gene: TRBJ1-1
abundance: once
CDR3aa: ASSPHGKGENTEAF

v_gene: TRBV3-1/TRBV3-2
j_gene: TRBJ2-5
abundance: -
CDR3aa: ASSHSERETQY

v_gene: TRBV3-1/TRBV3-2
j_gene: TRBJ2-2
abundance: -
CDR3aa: ASSQDGDGTSGGTNTGELF

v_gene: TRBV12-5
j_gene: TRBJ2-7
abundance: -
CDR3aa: ASGTGTGSYEQY

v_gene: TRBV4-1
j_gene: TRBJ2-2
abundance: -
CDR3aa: ASSQPGQTKVANTGELF

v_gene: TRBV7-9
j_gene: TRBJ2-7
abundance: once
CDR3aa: ASSLAGAIYEQY

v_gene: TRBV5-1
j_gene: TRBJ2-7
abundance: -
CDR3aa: ATTAVPGYPYEQY